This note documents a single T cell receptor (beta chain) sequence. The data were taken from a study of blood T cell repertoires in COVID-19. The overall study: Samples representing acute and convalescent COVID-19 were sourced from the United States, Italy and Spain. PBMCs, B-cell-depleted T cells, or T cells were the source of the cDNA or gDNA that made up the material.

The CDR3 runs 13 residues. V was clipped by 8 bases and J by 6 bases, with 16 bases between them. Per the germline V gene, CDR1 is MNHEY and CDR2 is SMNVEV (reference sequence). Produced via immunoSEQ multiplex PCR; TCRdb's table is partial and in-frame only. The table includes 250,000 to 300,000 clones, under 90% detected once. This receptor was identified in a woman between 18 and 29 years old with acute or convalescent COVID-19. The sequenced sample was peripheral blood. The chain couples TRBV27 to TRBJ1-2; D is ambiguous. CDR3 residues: CASRPLLEDGYTF. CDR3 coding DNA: TGTGCCAGCCGCCCCCTCCTGGAGGATGGCTACACCTTC.